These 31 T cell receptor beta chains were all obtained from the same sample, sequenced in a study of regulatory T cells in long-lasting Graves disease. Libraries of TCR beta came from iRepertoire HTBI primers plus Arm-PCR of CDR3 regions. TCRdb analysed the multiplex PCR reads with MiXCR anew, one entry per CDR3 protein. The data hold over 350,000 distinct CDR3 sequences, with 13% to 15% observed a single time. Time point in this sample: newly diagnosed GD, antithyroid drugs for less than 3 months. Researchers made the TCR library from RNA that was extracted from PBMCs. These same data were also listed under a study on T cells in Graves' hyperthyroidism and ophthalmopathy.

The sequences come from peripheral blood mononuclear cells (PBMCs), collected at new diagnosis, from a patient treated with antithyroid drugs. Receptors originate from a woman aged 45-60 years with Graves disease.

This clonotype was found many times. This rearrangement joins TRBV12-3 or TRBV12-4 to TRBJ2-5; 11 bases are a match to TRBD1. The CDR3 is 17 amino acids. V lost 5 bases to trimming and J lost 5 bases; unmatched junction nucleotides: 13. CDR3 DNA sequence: TGTGCCAGCAGTCGGACAGGGGGCCCTCTCCCCGAGGAGACCCAGTACTTC. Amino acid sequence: CASSRTGGPLPEETQYF.

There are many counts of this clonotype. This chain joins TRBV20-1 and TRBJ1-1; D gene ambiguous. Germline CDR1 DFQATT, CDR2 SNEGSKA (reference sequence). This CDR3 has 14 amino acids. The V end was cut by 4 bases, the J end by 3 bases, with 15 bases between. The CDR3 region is CSATLGGLDTEAFF. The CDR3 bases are TGCAGTGCTACCCTCGGAGGGTTGGACACTGAAGCTTTCTTT.

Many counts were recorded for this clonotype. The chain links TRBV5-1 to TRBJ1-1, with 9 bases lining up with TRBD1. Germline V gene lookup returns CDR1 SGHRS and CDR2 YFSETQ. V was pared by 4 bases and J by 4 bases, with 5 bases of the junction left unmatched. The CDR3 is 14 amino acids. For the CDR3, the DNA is TGCGCCAGCAGCATCGGACAGGGGAGCACTGAAGCTTTCTTT. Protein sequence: CASSIGQGSTEAFF.

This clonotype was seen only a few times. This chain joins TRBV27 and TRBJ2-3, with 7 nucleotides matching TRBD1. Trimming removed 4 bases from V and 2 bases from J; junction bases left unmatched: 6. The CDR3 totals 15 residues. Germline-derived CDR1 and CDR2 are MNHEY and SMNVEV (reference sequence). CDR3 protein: CASSSRDSYTDTQYF. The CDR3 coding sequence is TGTGCCAGCAGTTCCAGGGACAGTTACACAGATACGCAGTATTTT.

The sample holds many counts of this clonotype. The DNA for the CDR3 is TGTGCCAGCCTCAGGGGGAATCAGCCCCAGCATTTT. Its translation: CASLRGNQPQHF. This chain connects TRBV6-1 to TRBJ1-5; 7 positions agree with TRBD1. Germline CDR1 MNHNS, CDR2 SASEGT. The V and J ends lost 8 bases and 4 bases, in that order; junction bases with no gene match: 2. The CDR3 is 12 amino acids.

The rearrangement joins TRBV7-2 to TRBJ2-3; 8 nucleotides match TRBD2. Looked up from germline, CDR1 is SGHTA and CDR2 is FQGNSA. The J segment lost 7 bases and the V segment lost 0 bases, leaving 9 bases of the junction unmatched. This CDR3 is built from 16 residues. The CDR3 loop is CASSLAAGGGAYTQYF. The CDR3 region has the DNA TGTGCCAGCAGCTTAGCGGCGGGAGGTGGGGCATATACGCAGTATTTT.

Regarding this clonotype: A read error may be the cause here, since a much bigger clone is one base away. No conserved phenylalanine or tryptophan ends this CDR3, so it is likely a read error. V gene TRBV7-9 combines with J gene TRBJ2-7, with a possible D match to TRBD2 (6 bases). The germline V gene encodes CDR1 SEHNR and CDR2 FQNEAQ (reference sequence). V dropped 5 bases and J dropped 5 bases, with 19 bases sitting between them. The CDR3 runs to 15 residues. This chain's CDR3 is CASSGRLEDLNEQYL. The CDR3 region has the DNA TGTGCCAGCAGCGGAAGACTAGAGGACCTCAACGAGCAGTACTTA.

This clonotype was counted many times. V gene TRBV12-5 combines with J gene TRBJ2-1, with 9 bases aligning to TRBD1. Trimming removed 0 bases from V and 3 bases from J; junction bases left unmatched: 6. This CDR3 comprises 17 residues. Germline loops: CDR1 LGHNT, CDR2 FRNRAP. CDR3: CASGLVPVTGGYNEQFF. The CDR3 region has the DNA TGTGCTAGTGGTTTGGTACCAGTGACAGGGGGCTACAATGAGCAGTTCTTC.

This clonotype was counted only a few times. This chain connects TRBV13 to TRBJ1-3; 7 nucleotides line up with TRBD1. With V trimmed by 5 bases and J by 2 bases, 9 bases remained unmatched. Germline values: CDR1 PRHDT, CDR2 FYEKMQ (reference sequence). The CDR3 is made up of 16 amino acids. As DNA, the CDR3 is TGTGCCAGCAGCGCGACAGGGTTCTTCGCTGGAAACACCATATATTTT. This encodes CASSATGFFAGNTIYF.

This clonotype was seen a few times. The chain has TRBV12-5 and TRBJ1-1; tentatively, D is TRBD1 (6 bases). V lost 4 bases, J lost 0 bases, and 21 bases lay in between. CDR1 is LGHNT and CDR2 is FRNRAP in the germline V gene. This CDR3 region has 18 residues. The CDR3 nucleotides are TGTGCTAGTGGTTCGGCCCTTGGGGATACAGGGTTGAACACTGAAGCTTTCTTT. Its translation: CASGSALGDTGLNTEAFF.

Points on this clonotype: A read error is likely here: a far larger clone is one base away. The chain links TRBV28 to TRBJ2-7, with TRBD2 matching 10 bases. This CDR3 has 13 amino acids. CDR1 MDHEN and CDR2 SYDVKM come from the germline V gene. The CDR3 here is CPSSLAGVYEQYF. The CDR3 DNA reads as TGTCCCAGCAGTCTAGCGGGAGTCTACGAGCAGTACTTC.

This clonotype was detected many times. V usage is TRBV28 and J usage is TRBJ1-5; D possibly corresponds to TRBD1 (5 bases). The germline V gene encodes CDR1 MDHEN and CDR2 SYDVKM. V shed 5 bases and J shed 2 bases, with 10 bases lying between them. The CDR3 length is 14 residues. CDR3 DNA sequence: TGTGCCAGCAGTCCAGGGATGGGCAATCAGCCCCAGCATTTT. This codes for CASSPGMGNQPQHF.

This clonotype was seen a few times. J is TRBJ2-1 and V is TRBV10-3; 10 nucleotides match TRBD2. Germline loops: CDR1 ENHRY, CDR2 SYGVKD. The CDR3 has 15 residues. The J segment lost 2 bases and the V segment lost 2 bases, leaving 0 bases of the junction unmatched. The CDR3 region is CAISESGRAYNEQFF. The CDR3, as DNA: TGTGCCATCAGTGAGAGCGGGAGGGCCTACAATGAGCAGTTCTTC.

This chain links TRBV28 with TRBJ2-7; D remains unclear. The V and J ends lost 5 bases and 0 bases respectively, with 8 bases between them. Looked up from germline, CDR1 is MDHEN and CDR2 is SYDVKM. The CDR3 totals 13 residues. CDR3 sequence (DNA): TGTGCCAGCAGTGGGGAAGGCTCCTACGAGCAGTACTTC. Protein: CASSGEGSYEQYF.

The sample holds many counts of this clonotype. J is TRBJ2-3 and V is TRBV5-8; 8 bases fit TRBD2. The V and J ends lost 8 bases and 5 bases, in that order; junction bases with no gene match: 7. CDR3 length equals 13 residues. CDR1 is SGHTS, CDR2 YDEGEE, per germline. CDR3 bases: TGTGCCAGACCAGCGGGAGCGGGAGATACGCAGTATTTT. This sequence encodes CARPAGAGDTQYF.

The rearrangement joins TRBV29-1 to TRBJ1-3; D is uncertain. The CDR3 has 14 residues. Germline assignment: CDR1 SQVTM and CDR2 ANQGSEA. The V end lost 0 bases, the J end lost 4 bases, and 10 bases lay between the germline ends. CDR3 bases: TGCAGCGTTGAAGAGGGCACCCAAGGAAACACCATATATTTT. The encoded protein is CSVEEGTQGNTIYF. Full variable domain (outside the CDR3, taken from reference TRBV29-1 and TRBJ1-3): SAVISQKPSRDICQRGTSLTIQCQVDSQVTMMFWYRQQPGQSLTLIATANQGSEATYESGFVIDKFPISRPNLTFSTLTVSNMSPEDSSIYLCSVEEGTQGNTIYFGEGSWLTVV.

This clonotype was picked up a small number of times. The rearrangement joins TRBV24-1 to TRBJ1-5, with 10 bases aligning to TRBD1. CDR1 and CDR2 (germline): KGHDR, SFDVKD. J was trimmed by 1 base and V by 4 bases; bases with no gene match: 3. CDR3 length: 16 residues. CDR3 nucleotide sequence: TGTGCCACCAGTGACCGGACAGGGGGAAGCAATCAGCCCCAGCATTTT. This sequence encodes CATSDRTGGSNQPQHF.

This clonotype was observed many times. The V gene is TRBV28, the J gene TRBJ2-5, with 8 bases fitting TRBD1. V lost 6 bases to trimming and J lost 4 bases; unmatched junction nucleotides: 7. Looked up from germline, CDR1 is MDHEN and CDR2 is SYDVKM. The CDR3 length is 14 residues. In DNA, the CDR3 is TGTGCCAGCAGCCGCATCACAGGGGGAGAGACCCAGTACTTC. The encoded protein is CASSRITGGETQYF.

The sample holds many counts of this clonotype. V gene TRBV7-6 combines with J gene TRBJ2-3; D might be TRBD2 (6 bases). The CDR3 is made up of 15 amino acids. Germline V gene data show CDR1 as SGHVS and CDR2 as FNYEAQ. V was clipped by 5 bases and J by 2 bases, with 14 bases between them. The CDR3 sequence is CASSNWRDNTDTQYF. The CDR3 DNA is TGTGCCAGCAGCAATTGGCGGGATAACACAGATACGCAGTATTTT.

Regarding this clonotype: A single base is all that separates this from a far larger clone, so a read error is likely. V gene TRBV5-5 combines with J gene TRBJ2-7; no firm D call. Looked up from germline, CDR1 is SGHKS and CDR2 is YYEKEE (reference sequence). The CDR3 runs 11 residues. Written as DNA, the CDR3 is TGTGCCAGCAGCTTAGGGTACGAGCAGTGCTTC. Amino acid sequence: CASSLGYEQCF.

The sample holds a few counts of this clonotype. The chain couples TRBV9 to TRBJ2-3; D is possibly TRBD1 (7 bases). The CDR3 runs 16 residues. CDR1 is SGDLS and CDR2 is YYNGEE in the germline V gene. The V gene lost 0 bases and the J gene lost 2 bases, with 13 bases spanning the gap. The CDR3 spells CASSVDSGGFTDTQYF. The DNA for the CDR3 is TGTGCCAGCAGCGTAGACTCAGGGGGGTTCACAGATACGCAGTATTTT.

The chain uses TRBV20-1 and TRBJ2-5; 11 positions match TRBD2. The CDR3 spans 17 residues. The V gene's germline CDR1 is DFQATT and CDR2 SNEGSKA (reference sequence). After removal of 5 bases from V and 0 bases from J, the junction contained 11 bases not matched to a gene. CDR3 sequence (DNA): TGCAGTGCTCCATTAGCGGGAGGGCAGGGGTACCAAGAGACCCAGTACTTC. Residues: CSAPLAGGQGYQETQYF.

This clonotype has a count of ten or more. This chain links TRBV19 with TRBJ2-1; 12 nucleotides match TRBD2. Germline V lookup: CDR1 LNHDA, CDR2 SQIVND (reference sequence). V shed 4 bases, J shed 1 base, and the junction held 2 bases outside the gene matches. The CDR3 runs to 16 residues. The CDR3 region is CASSKLAGGSYNEQFF. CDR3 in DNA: TGTGCCAGTAGTAAACTAGCGGGAGGATCCTACAATGAGCAGTTCTTC.

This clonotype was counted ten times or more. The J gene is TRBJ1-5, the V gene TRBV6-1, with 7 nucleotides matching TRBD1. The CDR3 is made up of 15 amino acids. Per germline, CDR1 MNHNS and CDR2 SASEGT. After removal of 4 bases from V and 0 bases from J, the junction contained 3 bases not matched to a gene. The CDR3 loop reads CASSGGQPSNQPQHF. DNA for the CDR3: TGTGCCAGCAGTGGGGGACAGCCTAGCAATCAGCCCCAGCATTTT.

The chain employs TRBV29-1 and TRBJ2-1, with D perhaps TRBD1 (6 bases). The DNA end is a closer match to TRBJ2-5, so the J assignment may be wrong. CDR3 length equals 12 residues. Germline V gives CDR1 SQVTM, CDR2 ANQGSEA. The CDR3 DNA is TGCAGCGTTGGGGACAACCAAGAGACCCAGTACTTC. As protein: CSVGDNQETQYF.

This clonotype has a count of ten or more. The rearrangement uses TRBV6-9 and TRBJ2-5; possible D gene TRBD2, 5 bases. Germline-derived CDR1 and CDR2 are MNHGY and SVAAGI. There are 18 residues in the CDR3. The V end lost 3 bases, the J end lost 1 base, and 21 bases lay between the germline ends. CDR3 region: CASSYSDPGGLSQETQYF. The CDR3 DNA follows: TGTGCCAGCAGTTACTCCGACCCCGGAGGTTTGTCCCAAGAGACCCAGTACTTC.

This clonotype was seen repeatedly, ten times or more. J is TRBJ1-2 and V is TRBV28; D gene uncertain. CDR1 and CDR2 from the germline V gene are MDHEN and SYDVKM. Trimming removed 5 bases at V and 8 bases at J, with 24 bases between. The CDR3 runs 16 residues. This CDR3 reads CASSPLVERVLDGYTF. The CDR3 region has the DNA TGTGCCAGCAGTCCCCTCGTTGAGAGGGTTTTAGACGGCTACACCTTC.

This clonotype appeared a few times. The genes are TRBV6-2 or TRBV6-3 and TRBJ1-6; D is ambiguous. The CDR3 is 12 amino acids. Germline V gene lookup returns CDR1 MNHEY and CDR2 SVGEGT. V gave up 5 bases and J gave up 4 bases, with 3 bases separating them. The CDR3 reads CASSEYNSPLHF. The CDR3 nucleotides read TGTGCCAGCAGTGAATATAATTCACCCCTCCACTTT.

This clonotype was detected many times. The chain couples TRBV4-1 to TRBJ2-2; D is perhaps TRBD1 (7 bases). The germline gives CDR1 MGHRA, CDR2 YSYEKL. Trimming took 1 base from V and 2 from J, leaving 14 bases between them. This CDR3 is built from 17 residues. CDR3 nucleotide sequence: TGCGCCAGCAGCCAAGCAGGGGGAGGAACAAACACCGGGGAGCTGTTTTTT. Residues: CASSQAGGGTNTGELFF.

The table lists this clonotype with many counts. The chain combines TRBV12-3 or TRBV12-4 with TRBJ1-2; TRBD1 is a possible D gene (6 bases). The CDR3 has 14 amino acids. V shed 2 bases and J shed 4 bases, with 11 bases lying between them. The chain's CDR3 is CASSLRGAGYGYTF. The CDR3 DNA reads TGTGCCAGCAGTTTAAGGGGGGCGGGCTATGGCTACACCTTC.

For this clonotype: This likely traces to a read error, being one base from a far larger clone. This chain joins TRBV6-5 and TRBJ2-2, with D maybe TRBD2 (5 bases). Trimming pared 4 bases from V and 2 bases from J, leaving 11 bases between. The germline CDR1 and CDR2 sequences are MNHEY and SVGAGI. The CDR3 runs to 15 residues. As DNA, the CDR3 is TGTGCCAGCAGTTCCGGACGGGGAAACACCGGGGAGCTGTTTTTT. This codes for CASSSGRGNTGELFF.